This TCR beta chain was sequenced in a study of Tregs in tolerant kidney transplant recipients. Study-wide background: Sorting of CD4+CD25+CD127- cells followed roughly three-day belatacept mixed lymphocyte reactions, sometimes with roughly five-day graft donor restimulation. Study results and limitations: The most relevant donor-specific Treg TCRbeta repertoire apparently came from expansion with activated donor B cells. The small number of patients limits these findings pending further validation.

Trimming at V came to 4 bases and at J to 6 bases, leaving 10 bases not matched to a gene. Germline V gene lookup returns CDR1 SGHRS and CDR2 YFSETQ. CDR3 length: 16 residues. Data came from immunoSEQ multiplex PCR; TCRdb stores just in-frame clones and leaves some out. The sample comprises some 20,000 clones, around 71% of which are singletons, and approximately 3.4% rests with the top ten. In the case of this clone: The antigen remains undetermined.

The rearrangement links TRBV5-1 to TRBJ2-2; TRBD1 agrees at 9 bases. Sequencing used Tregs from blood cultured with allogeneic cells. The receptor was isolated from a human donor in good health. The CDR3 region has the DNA TGCGCCAGCAGCGTGACAGGGGGGTTTGGTTCCGGGGAGCTGTTTTTT. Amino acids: CASSVTGGFGSGELFF.